Listed here is a single TCR beta chain. Germline-derived CDR1 and CDR2 are SGHVS and FNYEAQ. The CDR3 spans 20 residues. Trimming cost V 4 bases and J 4 bases; bases outside gene matches: 18. These data belong to a study of blood T cell repertoires in COVID-19. Data came from immunoSEQ multiplex PCR; TCRdb stores just in-frame clones and leaves some out. The data show over 55,000 clones, roughly 82% seen once. The rearrangement joins TRBV7-6 to TRBJ2-5, with 13 nucleotides matching TRBD2. The receptor comes from a human donor in a cohort sampled during active COVID-19. The source material was peripheral blood. CDR3 amino acids: CASSSPQAGLAGALLETQYF. Here the CDR3 DNA reads TGTGCCAGCAGCTCCCCGCAGGCAGGACTAGCGGGGGCCCTATTAGAGACCCAGTACTTC.